One sample yielded the 28 T cell receptor beta chains listed below, sequenced in a study of CD8 T cells in ankylosing spondylitis (dated by TCRdb to 2017 to 2019). The paper's findings and limits, for the study overall: A TCR beta motif made up of several highly homologous amino acid variants appeared to be characteristic of blood from ankylosing spondylitis patients.

The library was built by means of 5' RACE. The sequencer was an Illumina HiSeq 2500. TCRdb applied fastp at Q25 and MiXCR to the public reads, then kept only in-frame beta chains. Every CDR3 protein is listed once, alongside the most common genes and DNA of its rows. This sample is represented by over 400,000 distinct CDR3 sequences; 26% of them were singletons. About 0.9% of the sample is taken by the ten largest. No antigen has been identified for these receptors. Sample: blood, either unsorted or a sorted T cell fraction (not recorded which). Every receptor here comes from a male donor with ankylosing spondylitis.

J is TRBJ1-6 and V is TRBV9, with D maybe TRBD1 (5 bases). Germline V gives CDR1 SGDLS, CDR2 YYNGEE. CDR3 size: 14 residues. The V end lost 4 bases, the J end lost 4 bases, and 9 bases lay between the germline ends. The CDR3 DNA reads TGTGCCAGCAGCCCCGGGGCTTATAATTCACCCCTCCACTTT. This sequence encodes CASSPGAYNSPLHF.

The J gene is TRBJ1-1, the V gene TRBV3-1; 8 bases match TRBD1. Losses at the gene ends were 2 bases for V and 7 bases for J; bases not matched to a gene: 3. CDR1 is LGHDT, CDR2 YNNKEL, per germline (reference sequence). This CDR3 is built from 13 residues. The CDR3 reads CASSQQGAIEAFF. The CDR3, as DNA: TGTGCCAGCAGCCAACAGGGGGCAATTGAAGCTTTCTTT.

The V and J genes are TRBV20-1 and TRBJ2-3; 14 positions match TRBD2. Germline CDR1 is DFQATT and CDR2 is SNEGSKA (reference sequence). This CDR3 region has 16 residues. The V segment lost 3 bases and the J segment 5 bases; nucleotides outside the gene matches: 7. The CDR3 spells CSARATSGRAGDTQYF. The CDR3 DNA reads TGCAGTGCTAGGGCGACTAGCGGGAGGGCCGGAGATACGCAGTATTTT.

This clonotype showed up just a few times. The chain joins TRBV5-6 to TRBJ2-1, with D possibly being TRBD1 (7 bases). This CDR3 spans 17 amino acids. CDR1 SGHDT and CDR2 YYEEEE come from the germline V gene. Trimming took off 2 bases at V and 9 bases at J, with 24 bases between the two ends. Written as DNA, the CDR3 is TGTGCCAGCAGCTTAGACGCAGGAGGGGGCGGACGCAGTGAGCAGTTCTTC. Protein sequence: CASSLDAGGGGRSEQFF.

The chain is built from TRBV20-1 and TRBJ1-4; 7 nucleotides align to TRBD1. Germline V gene data show CDR1 as DFQATT and CDR2 as SNEGSKA (reference sequence). With 2 bases clipped from V and 7 bases from J, the junction kept 7 bases outside the gene matches. The CDR3 extends over 14 amino acids. The CDR3: CSARPRQGFEKLFF. The CDR3 coding sequence is TGCAGTGCTAGACCGCGACAGGGTTTTGAAAAACTGTTTTTT.

This sequence joins TRBV29-1 and TRBJ2-3, with a possible D match to TRBD2 (6 bases). V was trimmed by 2 bases and J by 0 bases, leaving 9 bases between them. The V gene's germline CDR1 is SQVTM and CDR2 ANQGSEA. The length of the CDR3 is 14 residues. The CDR3 here is CSVERGWSTDTQYF. CDR3 bases: TGCAGCGTTGAACGGGGGTGGAGCACAGATACGCAGTATTTT.

This clonotype was recorded once. J is TRBJ2-3 and V is TRBV12-3 or TRBV12-4; 10 bases fit TRBD1. The CDR3 length is 14 residues. V was pared by 6 bases and J by 10 bases, with 10 bases of the junction left unmatched. This CDR3 reads CASRDRQGARAQYF. The CDR3 bases are TGTGCCAGCAGAGATAGACAGGGGGCTCGGGCGCAGTATTTT.

In regard to this clonotype: At one of its ends the junction is not consistent with the germline gene, which may arise from a read error. V and J are TRBV20-1 and TRBJ2-5, with D maybe TRBD2 (6 bases). Germline V gives CDR1 DFQATT, CDR2 SNEGSKA (reference sequence). The CDR3 extends over 11 amino acids. CDR3 in amino acids: CSSSVKETQYF. For the CDR3, the DNA is TGCAGTTCTAGCGTTAAAGAGACCCAGTACTTC.

This clonotype was detected a few times. The chain links TRBV6-2 or TRBV6-3 to TRBJ2-1; possible D gene TRBD2, 5 bases. CDR3 length: 14 amino acids. With 2 bases removed from V and 6 bases from J, the gap between germline ends came to 11 bases. In germline, CDR1 is MNHEY, CDR2 SVGEGT. The CDR3 DNA reads as TGTGCCAGCAGTTACGGAGGCCTCTTCAATGAGCAGTTCTTC. Residues: CASSYGGLFNEQFF.

At least ten counts were recorded for this clonotype. The chain links TRBV12-3 or TRBV12-4 to TRBJ2-5; no clear D. Between the trimmed V and J ends, which lost 3 bases and 5 bases, there was a span of 19 bases. This CDR3 has 16 residues. CDR3 residues: CASSLNPLQIGETQYF. The CDR3 DNA follows: TGTGCCAGCAGTTTGAATCCCCTCCAGATCGGGGAGACCCAGTACTTC.

This chain links TRBV20-1 with TRBJ2-7; no firm D call. Germline lookup yields CDR1 DFQATT and CDR2 SNEGSKA (reference sequence). This CDR3 region has 12 residues. The germline V and J ends were trimmed by 7 bases and 4 bases, with 14 bases remaining between them. The CDR3: CSGVLYGYEQYF. In DNA form, the CDR3 reads TGCAGTGGGGTCCTTTATGGGTACGAGCAGTACTTC.

In its sample, this clonotype was seen a few times. J is TRBJ1-2 and V is TRBV5-1, with 8 bases identical to TRBD1. J gave up 4 bases and V 1 base, and 6 bases lay outside the gene matches. Germline V lookup: CDR1 SGHRS, CDR2 YFSETQ. The CDR3 extends over 15 amino acids. DNA for the CDR3: TGCGCCAGCAGCTTGATAGCAGGGGGCGTCTATGGCTACACCTTC. It yields the protein CASSLIAGGVYGYTF.

The sample holds a few counts of this clonotype. This sequence joins TRBV5-1 and TRBJ2-1, with 10 bases matching TRBD2. Germline V gene data show CDR1 as SGHRS and CDR2 as YFSETQ. V shed 0 bases, J shed 8 bases, and the junction held 8 bases outside the gene matches. The CDR3 sequence is 16 residues long. The CDR3 bases are TGCGCCAGCAGCTTGGAAGCTAGCGGGAGAGGCGATGAGCAGTTCTTC. This encodes CASSLEASGRGDEQFF. Based on the CDR3 plus reference TRBV5-1 and TRBJ2-1, the full variable domain is KAGVTQTPRYLIKTRGQQVTLSCSPISGHRSVSWYQQTPGQGLQFLFEYFSETQRNKGNFPGRFSGRQFSNSRSEMNVSTLELGDSALYLCASSLEASGRGDEQFFGPGTRLTVL.

This clonotype was seen only a few times. This chain connects TRBV9 to TRBJ1-2; no clear D gene. The germline CDR1 and CDR2 sequences are SGDLS and YYNGEE. Trimming took 5 bases from V and 1 from J, leaving 3 bases between them. This CDR3 spans 11 amino acids. CDR3 sequence: CASSDNYGYTF. CDR3 in DNA: TGTGCCAGCAGTGATAACTATGGCTACACCTTC.

The chain employs TRBV7-2 and TRBJ1-3; D remains unclear. The CDR3 has 15 residues. Germline V CDR1 and CDR2: SGHTA, FQGNSA. V was pared by 8 bases and J by 0 bases, with 14 bases between. Here the CDR3 reads CASRLRPYSGNTIYF. Here the CDR3 DNA reads TGTGCCAGCCGCCTGCGTCCGTACTCTGGAAACACCATATATTTT.

This clonotype was counted a few times. The V call is TRBV10-3, the J call TRBJ2-3; 7 nucleotides match TRBD2. Unmatched junction bases numbered 10, after V lost 3 bases and J lost 4 bases. The germline gives CDR1 ENHRY, CDR2 SYGVKD. The CDR3 loop spans 16 amino acids. CDR3 residues: CAISESGRAHSDTQYF. CDR3 nucleotides: TGTGCCATCAGTGAAAGTGGGAGGGCCCACTCAGATACGCAGTATTTT.

This clonotype appeared a few times. The genes are TRBV12-3 or TRBV12-4 and TRBJ2-1; D is possibly TRBD2 (5 bases). The germline V and J ends were trimmed by 5 bases and 0 bases, with 14 bases remaining between them. This CDR3 comprises 16 residues. The CDR3 is CASSLSSGSSYNEQFF. The CDR3 coding sequence is TGTGCCAGCAGTCTCAGTTCTGGGAGCTCCTACAATGAGCAGTTCTTC.

The chain uses TRBV29-1 and TRBJ2-3, with 12 bases aligning to TRBD2. J gave up 3 bases and V 2 bases, and 6 bases lay outside the gene matches. The CDR3 consists of 16 residues. The V gene's germline CDR1 is SQVTM and CDR2 ANQGSEA. CDR3 region: CSVELAGGPGTDTQYF. The CDR3 region has the DNA TGCAGCGTTGAACTAGCGGGAGGGCCGGGGACAGATACGCAGTATTTT.

The rearrangement joins TRBV30 to TRBJ1-2, with a possible D match to TRBD1 (5 bases). Germline V CDR1 and CDR2: GTSNPN, SVGIG (reference sequence). V gave up 1 base and J gave up 8 bases, with 17 bases separating them. The CDR3 sequence is 14 residues long. This CDR3 reads CAWSGVPRDAGYTF. The CDR3 nucleotides are TGTGCCTGGAGTGGGGTGCCCCGGGACGCGGGCTACACCTTC.

This clonotype was detected a few times. The chain recombines TRBV6-2 or TRBV6-3 with TRBJ2-7; 9 bases agree with TRBD2. The CDR3 covers 14 residues. V trimming: 6 bases; J trimming: 1 base; junction bases outside the gene matches: 4. The V gene's germline CDR1 is MNHEY and CDR2 SVGEGT. The CDR3: CASRVTSGSYEQYF. The CDR3 bases are TGTGCCAGCAGGGTGACTAGCGGTTCCTACGAGCAGTACTTC.

This clonotype has just a few counts. This chain uses TRBV7-2 with TRBJ1-2; D ambiguous. The germline V gene has CDR1 SGHTA and CDR2 FQGNSA. The CDR3 has 12 amino acids. V lost 0 bases and J lost 7, with 6 bases in between. This CDR3 is CASSLAYGGYTF. CDR3 DNA: TGTGCCAGCAGCTTAGCCTATGGTGGCTACACCTTC.

This clonotype was detected only a few times. V usage is TRBV20-1 and J usage is TRBJ1-2, with D perhaps TRBD1 (5 bases). Trimming cost V 3 bases and J 2 bases, with 10 bases left between them. The CDR3 loop spans 13 amino acids. In germline, CDR1 is DFQATT, CDR2 SNEGSKA (reference sequence). The CDR3 DNA sequence: TGCAGTGCTAGCGCAGGGATGAACTATGGCTACACCTTC. It codes for CSASAGMNYGYTF.

In this sample, this clonotype turned up a few times. The J gene is TRBJ2-2, the V gene TRBV5-1, with D possibly matching TRBD2 (5 bases). Trimming cost V 1 base and J 6 bases, with 13 bases left between them. The CDR3 covers 15 residues. Germline CDR1 is SGHRS and CDR2 is YFSETQ. The CDR3 nucleotides are TGCGCCAGCAGCTTGACCCTTAGCGAAGCCGGGGAGCTGTTTTTT. Encoded protein: CASSLTLSEAGELFF.

The rearrangement uses TRBV12-3 or TRBV12-4 and TRBJ2-2; no clear D. V lost 8 bases to trimming and J lost 5 bases, with 18 bases between them. The CDR3 length is 15 residues. In DNA, the CDR3 is TGTGCCAGCGGCAGGCGGAGTTTCGCGACCGGGGAGCTGTTTTTT. This gives the protein CASGRRSFATGELFF.

This clonotype was seen more than once but under ten times. This sequence joins TRBV20-1 and TRBJ1-1; no clear D gene. Deletions cut 3 bases from V and 0 bases from J, with 11 bases between. The CDR3 totals 14 residues. The germline V gene encodes CDR1 DFQATT and CDR2 SNEGSKA (reference sequence). This CDR3 reads CSASLVGLNTEAFF. The CDR3 DNA follows: TGCAGTGCTAGCCTGGTAGGGCTGAACACTGAAGCTTTCTTT.

The table lists this clonotype with a few counts. The chain uses TRBV18 and TRBJ2-3; D call uncertain. Trimming removed 3 bases from V and 2 bases from J, with 9 bases in between. The germline V gene encodes CDR1 KGHSH and CDR2 LQKENI. This CDR3 has 14 residues. The CDR3 DNA follows: TGTGCCAGCTCACCGAACCCGGACACAGATACGCAGTATTTT. Its translation: CASSPNPDTDTQYF.

The chain is built from TRBV12-3 or TRBV12-4 and TRBJ1-2, with D maybe TRBD1 (5 bases). The CDR3 is 15 residues long. V lost 2 bases to trimming and J lost 6 bases, with 16 bases between them. The chain's CDR3 is CASSLKGFMGNGYTF. The CDR3, as DNA: TGTGCCAGCAGTTTAAAGGGGTTCATGGGCAATGGCTACACCTTC.

The V call is TRBV27, the J call TRBJ2-7; 16 bases fit TRBD2. This CDR3 has 17 amino acids. The J segment lost 7 bases and the V segment lost 0 bases, leaving 6 bases of the junction unmatched. CDR1 MNHEY and CDR2 SMNVEV come from the germline V gene (reference sequence). The CDR3 DNA is TGTGCCAGCAGTTTATCCGGGACTAGCGGGAGGGCCGAGGAGCAGTACGTC. Its protein product is CASSLSGTSGRAEEQYV.